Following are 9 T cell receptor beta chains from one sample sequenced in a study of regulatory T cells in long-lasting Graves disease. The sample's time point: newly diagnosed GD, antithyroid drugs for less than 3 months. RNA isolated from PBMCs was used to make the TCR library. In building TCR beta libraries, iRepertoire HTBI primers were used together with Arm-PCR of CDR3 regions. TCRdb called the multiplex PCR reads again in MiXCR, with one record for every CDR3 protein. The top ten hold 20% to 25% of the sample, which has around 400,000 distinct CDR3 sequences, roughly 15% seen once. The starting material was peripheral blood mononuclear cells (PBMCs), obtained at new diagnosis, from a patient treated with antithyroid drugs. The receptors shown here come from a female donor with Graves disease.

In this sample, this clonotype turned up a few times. The CDR3 sequence: CASSYSMGQLSYEQYF. CDR3 nucleotide sequence: TGTGCCAGCAGTTACTCGATGGGACAGTTATCCTACGAGCAGTACTTC. V gene TRBV6-6 combines with J gene TRBJ2-7; TRBD1 matches at 7 bases. The CDR3 consists of 16 residues. V lost 0 bases to trimming and J lost 1 base; unmatched junction nucleotides: 6. Germline V lookup: CDR1 MNHNY, CDR2 SVGAGI (reference sequence).

The DNA of the CDR3 is TGCAGCGTTGATACGGGGGGCCACTACAATGAGCAGTTCTTC. It encodes CSVDTGGHYNEQFF. V usage is TRBV29-1 and J usage is TRBJ2-1; tentatively, D is TRBD2 (7 bases). This CDR3 contains 14 residues. V was clipped by 3 bases and J by 3 bases, with 12 bases between them. Looked up from germline, CDR1 is SQVTM and CDR2 is ANQGSEA.

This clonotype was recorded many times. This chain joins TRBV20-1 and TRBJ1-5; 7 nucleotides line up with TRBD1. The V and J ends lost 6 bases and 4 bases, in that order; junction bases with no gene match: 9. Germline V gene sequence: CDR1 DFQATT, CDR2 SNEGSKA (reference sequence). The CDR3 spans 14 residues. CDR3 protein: CSATAGGRNQPQHF. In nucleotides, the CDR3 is TGCAGTGCCACGGCAGGGGGGAGAAATCAGCCCCAGCATTTT.

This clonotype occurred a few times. CDR3 residues: CSVDREGGGTEAFF. As DNA, the CDR3 is TGCAGCGTGGACAGGGAGGGGGGGGGCACTGAAGCTTTCTTT. The chain combines TRBV29-1 with TRBJ1-1, with 8 nucleotides matching TRBD1. CDR3 length equals 14 residues. Unmatched junction bases numbered 10, after V lost 6 bases and J lost 4 bases. Germline V gene data show CDR1 as SQVTM and CDR2 as ANQGSEA.

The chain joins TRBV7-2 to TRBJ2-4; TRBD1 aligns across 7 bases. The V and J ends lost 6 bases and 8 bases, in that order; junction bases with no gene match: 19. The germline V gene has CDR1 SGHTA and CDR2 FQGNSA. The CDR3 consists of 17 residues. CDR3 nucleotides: TGTGCCAGCAGTAATCTCGTGGGGAGACAGGGTGGGGACATTCAGTACTTC. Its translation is CASSNLVGRQGGDIQYF.

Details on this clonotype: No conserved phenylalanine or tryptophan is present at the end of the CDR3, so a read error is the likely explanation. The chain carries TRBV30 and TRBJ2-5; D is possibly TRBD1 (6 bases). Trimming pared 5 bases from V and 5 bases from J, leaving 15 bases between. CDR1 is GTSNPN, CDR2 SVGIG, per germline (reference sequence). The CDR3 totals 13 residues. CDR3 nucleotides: TGTGCCTGGGGGAAACAGGGTGCGGAGACCCAGTACTCC. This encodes CAWGKQGAETQYS.

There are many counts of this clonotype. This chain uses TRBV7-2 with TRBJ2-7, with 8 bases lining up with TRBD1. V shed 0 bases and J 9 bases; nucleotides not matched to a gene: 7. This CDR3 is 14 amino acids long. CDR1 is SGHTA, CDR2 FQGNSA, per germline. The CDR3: CASSLAGQGSPQYF. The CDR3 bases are TGTGCCAGCAGCTTAGCAGGACAGGGCTCCCCGCAGTACTTC.

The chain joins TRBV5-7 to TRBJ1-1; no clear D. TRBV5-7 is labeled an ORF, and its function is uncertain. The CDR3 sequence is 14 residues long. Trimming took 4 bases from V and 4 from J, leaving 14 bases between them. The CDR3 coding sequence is TGTGCCAGCAGCCTGAGAAGGGTTCCCACTGAAGCTTTCTTT. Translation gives CASSLRRVPTEAFF.

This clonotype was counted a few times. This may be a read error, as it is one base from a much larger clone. CDR3 sequence (DNA): TGCGCCAGCAGCTTTCGTTACCATTGCAATGAGCAGTTCTTC. Protein sequence: CASSFRYHCNEQFF. The chain carries TRBV5-1 and TRBJ2-1; D is unclear. CDR3 length equals 14 residues. Deletions cut 2 bases from V and 6 bases from J, with 12 bases between. The germline V gene encodes CDR1 SGHRS and CDR2 YFSETQ.